These T cell receptor beta chains were read from a single sample in a study of blood T cell repertoires in COVID-19. The data were produced by immunoSEQ multiplex PCR, yet TCRdb's version contains in-frame clones alone and is incomplete. The top ten hold 6.5% to 8% of the sample, which has roughly 290,000 clones, approximately 92% seen once. Sequencing was done on a sample of peripheral blood. The source is a woman aged 30 to 39 with COVID-19, enrolled during active disease. CDR3s leave out the opening cysteine and the closing phenylalanine or tryptophan.

v_gene,CDR3aa
TRBV7-6,ASSPQTFPGELF
TRBV9,ASSVAGGRTGELF
TRBV24-1,ATSGSSYEQY
TRBV9,ASSPMGLQETQY
TRBV19,ASSGDYDQPQH
TRBV6-5,ASSKGQGEGYT
TRBV6-1,ASSAAGGEQF
TRBV28,ASSLIAGGSNEQF
TRBV3-1/TRBV3-2,ASSQERPGLREQY
TRBV30,AWSVGGLGLQY
TRBV3-1/TRBV3-2,ASSQDLAGGTETQY
TRBV18,ASSPRQNTEAF
TRBV10-3,AISEPGLSGANVLT
TRBV5-4,ASSTTDTQY
TRBV19,ASSSGTPGGYT
TRBV7-2,ASSSGQAGSTLH
TRBV30,AWAAGTGPYEQY
TRBV19,ASSPIWTGPVGGSEQY
TRBV6-5,ASSSGSQPQH
TRBV7-2,ASRTGNSYNSPLH
TRBV19,ASSRRTAASYNEQF
TRBV5-1,ASSPGTSGRRETQY
TRBV7-2,ASSHTYEQY
TRBV6-5,ASSLIRGSKNIQY
TRBV6-5,ASNNRRDFVYEQY
TRBV10-3,AIRGERDIPNTIY
TRBV2,ASSLARRDEQF
TRBV13,ASSLGRVSTDTQY
TRBV9,ASSRNPGQINEKLF
TRBV13,ASSLGLTGELF
TRBV7-3,ASSGGRSGYNEQF
TRBV3-1/TRBV3-2,ASSQELCSSYEQY
TRBV28,ASSLSNRDEQF